This T cell receptor beta chain came from a study of blood T cell repertoires in COVID-19. CDR3 length: 16 residues. Trimming shortened V by 7 bases and J by 2 bases, and 21 bases separated the two germline ends. Per the germline V gene, CDR1 is SGHRS and CDR2 is YFSETQ. Original processing notes: Amplification of reference gene primers was used by the study to estimate nucleated cell counts. The table came from immunoSEQ multiplex PCR; TCRdb's copy has only in-frame clones and leaves some out. V and J calls and clone size are those listed in that table; D and trimming were worked out from the DNA. The sample shows hundreds of thousands of clones, 80% to 90% of them seen only once.

The rearrangement uses TRBV5-1 and TRBJ1-1, with D perhaps TRBD1 (5 bases). The sample consisted of peripheral blood. This clonotype originated in a woman in her sixties or seventies with COVID-19, enrolled during active disease. CDR3 loop: CASAPGGFRSNTEAFF. The CDR3 nucleotides are TGCGCCAGCGCCCCCGGGGGGTTCAGGTCCAACACTGAAGCTTTCTTT.